These 10 T cell receptor beta chains were all obtained from the same sample, sequenced in a study of blood T cell repertoires in COVID-19. Assay used: immunoSEQ multiplex PCR; TCRdb lists only in-frame clones, some missing. The sample lists 70,000 to 95,000 clones, 90% to 95% occurring once. Sequenced: peripheral blood. Source of these receptors: a man in his fifties with COVID-19, enrolled during active disease.

This clone was seen a single time. This chain connects TRBV6-1 to TRBJ2-1; 9 bases line up with TRBD2. Germline CDR1 MNHNS, CDR2 SASEGT. After removal of 4 bases from V and 9 bases from J, the junction contained 13 bases not matched to a gene. The CDR3 contains 16 residues. The CDR3 spells CASSALAGFGVGEQFF. CDR3 DNA sequence: TGTGCCAGCAGTGCCCTAGCGGGGTTCGGTGTCGGTGAGCAGTTCTTC.

The chain combines TRBV19 with TRBJ2-6, with D possibly matching TRBD1 (5 bases). The CDR3 is made up of 14 amino acids. The germline V gene encodes CDR1 LNHDA and CDR2 SQIVND (reference sequence). Trimming shortened V by 4 bases and J by 1 base, and 5 bases separated the two germline ends. CDR3 nucleotide sequence: TGTGCCAGTAGTACAGGGTCTGGGGCCAACGTCCTGACTTTC. It codes for CASSTGSGANVLTF.

This clone occurred a few times. This sequence joins TRBV7-2 and TRBJ2-7; 7 nucleotides align to TRBD1. The J segment lost 2 bases and the V segment lost 4 bases, leaving 5 bases of the junction unmatched. Germline CDR1 and CDR2: SGHTA and FQGNSA. The CDR3 is made up of 14 amino acids. The CDR3, as DNA: TGTGCCAGCAGCTCGAACAGGGGAACCTACGAGCAGTACTTC. Translated, it gives CASSSNRGTYEQYF.

The CDR3 region is CATSDPTGTGNTGELFF. Here the CDR3 DNA reads TGTGCCACCAGTGATCCTACCGGGACAGGGAACACCGGGGAGCTGTTTTTT. The V call is TRBV24-1, the J call TRBJ2-2; 8 bases are a match to TRBD1. V shed 3 bases, J shed 1 base, and the junction held 6 bases outside the gene matches. The germline gives CDR1 KGHDR, CDR2 SFDVKD. CDR3 size: 17 residues.

J is TRBJ1-2 and V is TRBV6-5; TRBD1 agrees at 7 bases. The CDR3 has 14 residues. The V and J ends lost 5 bases and 5 bases, in that order; junction bases with no gene match: 8. Germline loops: CDR1 MNHEY, CDR2 SVGAGI. The CDR3 nucleotides read TGTGCCAGCAGTAGACAGGGAGATGGGTATGGCTACACCTTC. This sequence encodes CASSRQGDGYGYTF.

The chain carries TRBV4-2 and TRBJ2-7; a possible D gene is TRBD1 (5 bases). This CDR3 has 15 residues. Germline values: CDR1 LGHNA, CDR2 YNFKEQ. Trimming removed 4 bases from V and 0 bases from J, with 13 bases in between. DNA of the CDR3: TGTGCCAGCAGCCTGCGGACAAGTAGCTCCTACGAGCAGTACTTC. This translates into CASSLRTSSSYEQYF.

The chain has TRBV3-1 (or the pseudogene TRBV3-2) and TRBJ1-1; D remains ambiguous. Per germline, CDR1 LGHDT and CDR2 YNNKEL (reference sequence). CDR3 size: 15 residues. V was trimmed by 1 base and J by 0 bases, leaving 9 bases between them. CDR3 bases: TGTGCCAGCAGCCAAGTCCGGGTGATGAACACTGAAGCTTTCTTT. Amino acids: CASSQVRVMNTEAFF.

The genes are TRBV19 and TRBJ2-7, with D tentatively TRBD2 (5 bases). Germline lookup yields CDR1 LNHDA and CDR2 SQIVND (reference sequence). This CDR3 is built from 14 residues. Trimming cost V 9 bases and J 0 bases, with 15 bases left between them. The CDR3 region has the DNA TGTGCCAGCCGGCGGACTTTCGACTCCTACGAGCAGTACGTC. Translated, it gives CASRRTFDSYEQYV.

V usage is TRBV7-9 and J usage is TRBJ2-3; possibly TRBD2 for D (7 bases). The V gene lost 0 bases and the J gene lost 1 base, with 17 bases spanning the gap. Germline CDR1 reads SEHNR; CDR2 reads FQNEAQ (reference sequence). This CDR3 contains 18 residues. The DNA of the CDR3 is TGTGCCAGCAGCTTAGCGAATTACGGGGGGCACGGCACAGATACGCAGTATTTT. Its protein product is CASSLANYGGHGTDTQYF.

The rearrangement uses TRBV21-1 and TRBJ2-7; the DNA was not used to check the table's D call, TRBD2. TRBV21-1 is labeled a pseudogene. The CDR3 has 14 residues. CDR3 amino acids: CARGTGRISYEQYV. DNA for the CDR3: TGTGCCAGAGGCACCGGGAGGATATCCTACGAGCAGTACGTC.